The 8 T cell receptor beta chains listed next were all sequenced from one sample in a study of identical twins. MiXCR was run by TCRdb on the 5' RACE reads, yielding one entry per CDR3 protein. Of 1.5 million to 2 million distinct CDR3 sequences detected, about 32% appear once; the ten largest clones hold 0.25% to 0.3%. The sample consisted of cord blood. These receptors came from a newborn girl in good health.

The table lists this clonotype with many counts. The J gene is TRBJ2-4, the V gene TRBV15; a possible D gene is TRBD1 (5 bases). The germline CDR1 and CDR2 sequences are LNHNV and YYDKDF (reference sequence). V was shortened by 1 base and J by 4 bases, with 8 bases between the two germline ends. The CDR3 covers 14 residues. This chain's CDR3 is CATSRGGPKNIQYF. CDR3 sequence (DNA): TGTGCCACCAGCAGAGGGGGCCCGAAAAACATTCAGTACTTC.

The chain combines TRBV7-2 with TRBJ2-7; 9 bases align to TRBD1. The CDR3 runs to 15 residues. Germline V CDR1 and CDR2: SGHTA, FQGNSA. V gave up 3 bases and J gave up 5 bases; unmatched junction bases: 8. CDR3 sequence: CASSLRYRGQNEQYF. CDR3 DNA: TGTGCCAGCAGCTTGAGATACAGGGGGCAGAACGAGCAGTACTTC.

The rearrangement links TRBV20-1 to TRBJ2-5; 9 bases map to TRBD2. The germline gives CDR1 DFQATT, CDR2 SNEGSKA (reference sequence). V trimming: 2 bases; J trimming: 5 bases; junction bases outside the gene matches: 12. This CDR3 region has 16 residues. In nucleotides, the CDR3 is TGCAGTGCTAGAAGGCAGTGGACTAGCGTTGGGGAGACCCAGTACTTC. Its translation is CSARRQWTSVGETQYF.

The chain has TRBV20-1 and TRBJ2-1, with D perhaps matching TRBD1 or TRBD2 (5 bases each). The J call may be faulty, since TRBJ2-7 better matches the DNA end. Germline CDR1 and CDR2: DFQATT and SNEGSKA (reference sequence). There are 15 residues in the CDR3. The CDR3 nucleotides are TGCAGTGCCCGGGACCCTCCCAGCTCCTACAATGAGCAGTACTTC. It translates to CSARDPPSSYNEQYF.

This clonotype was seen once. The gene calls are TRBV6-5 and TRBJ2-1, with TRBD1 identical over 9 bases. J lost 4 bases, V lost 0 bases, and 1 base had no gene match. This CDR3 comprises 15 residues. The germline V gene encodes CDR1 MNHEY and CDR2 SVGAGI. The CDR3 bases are TGTGCCAGCAGTTACTCACAGGGGGCGTACAATGAGCAGTTCTTC. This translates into CASSYSQGAYNEQFF.

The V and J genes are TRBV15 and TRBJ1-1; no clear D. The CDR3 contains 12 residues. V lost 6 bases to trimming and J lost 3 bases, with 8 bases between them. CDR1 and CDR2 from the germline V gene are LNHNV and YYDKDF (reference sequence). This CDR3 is CATSYRDTEAFF. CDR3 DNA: TGTGCCACCAGTTATAGGGACACTGAAGCTTTCTTT.

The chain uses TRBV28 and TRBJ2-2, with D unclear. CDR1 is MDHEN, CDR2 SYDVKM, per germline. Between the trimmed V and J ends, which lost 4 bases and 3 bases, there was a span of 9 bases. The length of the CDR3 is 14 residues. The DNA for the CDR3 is TGTGCCAGCAGTTGGGTTCAGCACACCGGGGAGCTGTTTTTT. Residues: CASSWVQHTGELFF. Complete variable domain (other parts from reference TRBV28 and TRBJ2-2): DVKVTQSSRYLVKRTGEKVFLECVQDMDHENMFWYRQDPGLGLRLIYFSYDVKMKEKGDIPEGYSVSREKKERFSLILESASTNQTSMYLCASSWVQHTGELFFGEGSRLTVL.

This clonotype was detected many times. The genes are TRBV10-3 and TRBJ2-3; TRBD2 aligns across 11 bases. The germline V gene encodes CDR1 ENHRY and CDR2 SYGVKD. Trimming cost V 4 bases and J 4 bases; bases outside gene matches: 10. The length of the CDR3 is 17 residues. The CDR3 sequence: CAISGNLTSGIADTQYF. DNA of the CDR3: TGTGCCATCAGTGGAAACCTGACTAGCGGGATCGCAGATACGCAGTATTTT.